This T cell receptor (beta chain) appears in the sequencing data of a study of blood T cell repertoires in COVID-19. Assay: immunoSEQ multiplex PCR; the TCRdb copy retains only in-frame clones and omits some. The sample records 170,000 or so clones, around 87% being singletons. V was cut by 5 bases and J by 0 bases, with 9 bases left in between. This CDR3 contains 14 residues. Germline CDR1 is LNHDA and CDR2 is SQIVND (reference sequence). The source is a woman under 30 who had recovered from COVID-19. The chain has TRBV19 and TRBJ2-3; D may be TRBD2 (5 bases). Sequencing used peripheral blood. CDR3 region: CASSPADSTDTQYF. The CDR3 coding sequence is TGTGCCAGTAGTCCAGCGGATAGCACAGATACGCAGTATTTT.